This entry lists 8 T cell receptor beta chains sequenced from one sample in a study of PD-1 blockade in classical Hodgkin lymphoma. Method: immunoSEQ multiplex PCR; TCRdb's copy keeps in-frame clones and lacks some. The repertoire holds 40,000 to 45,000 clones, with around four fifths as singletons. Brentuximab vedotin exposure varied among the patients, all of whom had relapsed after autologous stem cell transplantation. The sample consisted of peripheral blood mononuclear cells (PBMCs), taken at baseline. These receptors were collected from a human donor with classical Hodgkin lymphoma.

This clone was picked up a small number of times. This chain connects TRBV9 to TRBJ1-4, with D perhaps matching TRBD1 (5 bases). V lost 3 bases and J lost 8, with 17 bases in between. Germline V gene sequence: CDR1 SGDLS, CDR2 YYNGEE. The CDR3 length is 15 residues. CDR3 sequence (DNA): TGTGCCAGCAGCGAGGGGACTGGGCCACTGGAAAAACTGTTTTTT. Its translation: CASSEGTGPLEKLFF. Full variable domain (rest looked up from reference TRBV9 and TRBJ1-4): DSGVTQTPKHLITATGQRVTLRCSPRSGDLSVYWYQQSLDQGLQFLIQYYNGEERAKGNILERFSAQQFPDLHSELNLSSLELGDSALYFCASSEGTGPLEKLFFGSGTQLSVL.

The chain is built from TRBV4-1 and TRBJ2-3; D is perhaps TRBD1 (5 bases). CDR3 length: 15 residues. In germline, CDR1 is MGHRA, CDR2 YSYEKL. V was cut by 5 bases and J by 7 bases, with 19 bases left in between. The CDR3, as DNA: TGCGCCAGCAGCGCTGGGCCACCAGCAGGGAATACGCAGTATTTT. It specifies CASSAGPPAGNTQYF.

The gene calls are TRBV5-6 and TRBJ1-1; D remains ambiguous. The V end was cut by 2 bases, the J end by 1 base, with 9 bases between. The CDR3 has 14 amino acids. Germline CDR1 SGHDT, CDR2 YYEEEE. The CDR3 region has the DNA TGTGCCAGCAGCTTCGGTAGGAGGAACACTGAAGCTTTCTTT. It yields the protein CASSFGRRNTEAFF. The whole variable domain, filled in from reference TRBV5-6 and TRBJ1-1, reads DAGVTQSPTHLIKTRGQQVTLRCSPKSGHDTVSWYQQALGQGPQFIFQYYEEEERQRGNFPDRFSGHQFPNYSSELNVNALLLGDSALYLCASSFGRRNTEAFFGQGTRLTVV.

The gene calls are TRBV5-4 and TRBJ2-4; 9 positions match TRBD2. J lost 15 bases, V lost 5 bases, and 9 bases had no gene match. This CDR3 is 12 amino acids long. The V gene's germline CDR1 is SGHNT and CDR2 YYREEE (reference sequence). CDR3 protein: CASSAIAGVWYF. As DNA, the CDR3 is TGTGCCAGCAGTGCCATAGCGGGGGTCTGGTACTTC.

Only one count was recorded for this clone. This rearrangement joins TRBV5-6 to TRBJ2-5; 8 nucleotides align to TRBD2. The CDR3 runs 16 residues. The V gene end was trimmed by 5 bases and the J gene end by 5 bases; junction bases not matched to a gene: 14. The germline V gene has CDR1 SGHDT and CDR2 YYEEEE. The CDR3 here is CASSPPPGTGGETQYF. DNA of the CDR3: TGTGCCAGCAGTCCACCTCCGGGGACGGGGGGGGAGACCCAGTACTTC.

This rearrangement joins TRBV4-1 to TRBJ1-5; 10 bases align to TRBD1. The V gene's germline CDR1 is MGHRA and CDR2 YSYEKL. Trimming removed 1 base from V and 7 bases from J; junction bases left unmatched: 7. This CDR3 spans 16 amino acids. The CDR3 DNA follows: TGCGCCAGCAGCCAAGTAGGGACAGGGGTTGGGCAGCCCCAGCATTTT. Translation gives CASSQVGTGVGQPQHF.

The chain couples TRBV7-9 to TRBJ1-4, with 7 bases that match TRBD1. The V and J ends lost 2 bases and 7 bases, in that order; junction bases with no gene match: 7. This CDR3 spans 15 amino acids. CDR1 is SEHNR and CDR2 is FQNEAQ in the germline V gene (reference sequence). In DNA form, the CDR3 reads TGTGCCAGCAGCTTAATCAAGGCAGGGGGTGAAAAACTGTTTTTT. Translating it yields CASSLIKAGGEKLFF. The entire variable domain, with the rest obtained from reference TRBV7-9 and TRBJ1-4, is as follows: DTGVSQNPRHKITKRGQNVTFRCDPISEHNRLYWYRQTLGQGPEFLTYFQNEAQLEKSRLLSDRFSAERPKGSFSTLEIQRTEQGDSAMYLCASSLIKAGGEKLFFGSGTQLSVL.

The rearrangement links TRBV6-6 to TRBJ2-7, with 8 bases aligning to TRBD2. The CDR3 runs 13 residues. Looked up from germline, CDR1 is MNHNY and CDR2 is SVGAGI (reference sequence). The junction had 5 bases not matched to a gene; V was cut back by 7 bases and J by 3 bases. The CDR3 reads CASNLAGRYEQYF. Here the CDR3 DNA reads TGTGCCAGCAACTTAGCGGGGCGCTACGAGCAGTACTTC.